These T cell receptor beta chains were read from a single sample in a study of a mutant IDH1 vaccine in newly diagnosed glioma. The antigens of these receptors remain unknown. Here immunoSEQ multiplex PCR was the method, and the copy in TCRdb shows in-frame clones only, minus some. The sample has approximately 79,000 clones, around 85% seen once; the top ten hold 0.77%. Source: PBMCs, taken from a glioma patient whose treatment included an IDH1 peptide vaccine. Source of these receptors: a woman aged 45-65 years with glioma. Each CDR3 is given with its conserved first and last residue. D genes are given only for firm matches. Clone size, where shown, is once, few, many, or a class for clones that have expanded.

v_gene,j_gene,abundance,d_gene,CDR3nt,CDR3aa
TRBV13,TRBJ2-1,NA,TRBD2,TGTGCCAGCAGCTTCGGTAGCGGGAGTTTTGAGCAGTTCTTC,CASSFGSGSFEQFF
TRBV5-5,TRBJ2-1,NA,NA,TGTGCCAGCAGCTTTTTTAGCAGGGAGCAGTTCTTC,CASSFFSREQFF
TRBV6-1,TRBJ2-1,NA,NA,TGTGCCAGCAGTGAAATAGCGGAGCTACACAATGAGCAGTTCTTC,CASSEIAELHNEQFF
TRBV7-9,TRBJ2-7,once,TRBD2,TGTGCCAGCAGCCTCCGACTAGCGGACTCCTACGAGCAGTACTTC,CASSLRLADSYEQYF
TRBV29-1,TRBJ2-3,NA,NA,TGCAGCGGTTTAGAGGCCACAGATACGCAGTATTTT,CSGLEATDTQYF
TRBV7-8,TRBJ1-2,NA,TRBD1,TGTGCCAGCAGCTTAGCGGAGACAGGGAGGCTGAGTGGCTACACCTTC,CASSLAETGRLSGYTF
TRBV11-2,TRBJ2-1,NA,NA,TGTGCCAGCAGCAGAGGGCGGACTCGGGAGTTCTTC,CASSRGRTREFF
TRBV5-4,TRBJ1-5,NA,NA,TGTGCCAGCAGCCCGGGGAGTAATCAGCCCCAGCATTTT,CASSPGSNQPQHF
TRBV11-2,TRBJ2-7,NA,NA,TGTGCCAGCAGTTTCAGGGTGGCCGAGCAGTACTTC,CASSFRVAEQYF
TRBV18,TRBJ1-2,once,NA,TGTGCCAGCTCACCACCGAAGGGGGTTTCGGGTAACTATGGCTACACCTTC,CASSPPKGVSGNYGYTF
TRBV7-9,TRBJ2-7,NA,TRBD1,TGTGCCAGCAGCTATCCGACAGGGAGAAGCTCCTACGAGCAGTACTTC,CASSYPTGRSSYEQYF
TRBV28,TRBJ2-7,NA,NA,TGTGCCAGCAGTCCCCCAAAGTTACCCTACGAGCAGTACTTC,CASSPPKLPYEQYF
TRBV7-2,TRBJ2-6,NA,NA,TGTGCCAGCAGCTCCAGACTGTCCTCTGGGGCCAACGTCCTGACTTTC,CASSSRLSSGANVLTF
TRBV7-2,TRBJ2-5,once,TRBD2,TGTGCCAGCCGCCCGACTAGCGGGAGTGAGACCCAGTACTTC,CASRPTSGSETQYF
TRBV7-3,TRBJ2-3,NA,NA,TGTGCCAGCAGAGTGGGAGTAGGCACAGATACGCAGTATTTT,CASRVGVGTDTQYF
TRBV5-4,TRBJ2-7,once,TRBD2,TGTGCCAGCAGCCCTACGGGCGGGAGGGGGGCCTACGAGCAGTACTTC,CASSPTGGRGAYEQYF
TRBV19,TRBJ2-4,once,TRBD2,TGTGCCAGTAGTCCGGGACTAGGGAACATTCAGTACTTC,CASSPGLGNIQYF
TRBV6-5,TRBJ1-3,NA,TRBD1,TGTGCCGCCTCAGGGGGTGGAAACACCATATATTTT,CAASGGGNTIYF
TRBV5-5,TRBJ2-1,NA,NA,TGTGCCAGCAGCTTGACTCTAGATTCCTTGAATGAGCAGTTCTTC,CASSLTLDSLNEQFF
TRBV7-2,TRBJ2-2,NA,NA,TGTGCCAGCCTCCCCCGACGGATCGCCGGGGAGCTGTTTTTT,CASLPRRIAGELFF
TRBV5-1,TRBJ2-5,few,NA,TGCGCCAGCAGCTTGGCCGAGGGGCCGAGGGAGACCCAGTACTTC,CASSLAEGPRETQYF
TRBV30,TRBJ1-2,NA,NA,TGTGCCTGGGCAAGGGGGAGGACAGCCGGCGGCTACACCTTC,CAWARGRTAGGYTF
TRBV6-5,TRBJ1-2,NA,TRBD1,TGTGCCATCGCAAAGGGACAGGGGATCTATGGCTACACCTTC,CAIAKGQGIYGYTF
TRBV4-1,TRBJ2-2,NA,NA,TGCGCCAGCAGCCCACAGGGGGGGGTTACCGGGGAGCTGTTTTTT,CASSPQGGVTGELFF
TRBV5-4,TRBJ2-7,NA,NA,TGTGCCAGCAGCTTTTATGGTGTTGGGTCCTACGAGCAGTACTTC,CASSFYGVGSYEQYF
TRBV5-6,TRBJ1-1,NA,NA,TGTGCCAGCAGCTTTGGGGGGACTGAAGCTTTCTTT,CASSFGGTEAFF
TRBV19,TRBJ2-3,NA,TRBD2,TGTGCCAGTAGCTCTAGCGGGAGGGCTACGCAGTATTTT,CASSSSGRATQYF
TRBV7-9,TRBJ2-5,NA,NA,TGTGCCAGCAGATGGGGCAGCCAAGAGACCCAGTACTTC,CASRWGSQETQYF
TRBV4-1,TRBJ1-1,once,NA,TGCGCCAGCACTAGGGGGGGCACTGAAGCTTTCTTT,CASTRGGTEAFF
TRBV7-2,TRBJ2-7,NA,NA,TGTGCCAGCAGCTTAGGTCTAGGTGGGAGCGAGCAGTACTTC,CASSLGLGGSEQYF
TRBV28,TRBJ2-7,NA,NA,TGTGCCAGCACTCTAGGGGGGAGCTCCTACGAGCAGTACTTC,CASTLGGSSYEQYF
TRBV21-1,TRBJ2-1,NA,NA,TGTGCCAGCGGGGGGACCCCCTCCTACAATGAGCAGTTCTTC,CASGGTPSYNEQFF
TRBV6-6,TRBJ2-1,NA,TRBD2,TGTGCCAGCACCTACAGTTCGACTAGCGCCAATGAGCAGTTCTTC,CASTYSSTSANEQFF
TRBV18,TRBJ2-5,NA,TRBD1,TGTGCCAGCTCACCTCCAGGGGGCTGGCAAGAGACCCAGTACTTC,CASSPPGGWQETQYF
TRBV6-7,TRBJ2-1,NA,TRBD2,TGTGCCAGCAGCCCCGGACTAGCGGGAGGGGTGAGCAGGAATGAGCAGTTCTTC,CASSPGLAGGVSRNEQFF